The clone carrying this T cell receptor beta chain was counted many times. The sample originates from a study of T cells in Graves' hyperthyroidism and ophthalmopathy. Using RNA transcripts as the source, TCR beta CDR3 regions were amplified. The HTBI set primed first-round TCR CDR3 RT-PCR. From the multiplex PCR reads, TCRdb called clonotypes with MiXCR, one entry per CDR3 protein. The repertoire holds 540,000 or so distinct CDR3 sequences, roughly 50% seen once, with around 20% in the top ten. The CDR3 totals 13 residues. V was shortened by 2 bases and J by 3 bases, with 8 bases between the two germline ends. Germline V CDR1 and CDR2: SGHRS, YFSETQ.

The rearrangement uses TRBV5-1 and TRBJ2-5; D not resolved. This receptor was taken from an adult woman with Graves' disease, either hyperthyroidism or ophthalmopathy (not recorded which). Material for sequencing was peripheral blood or thyroid tissue (not recorded which). The CDR3 loop reads CASSLGEEETQYF. The CDR3 bases are TGCGCCAGCAGCTTAGGAGAGGAAGAGACCCAGTACTTC.